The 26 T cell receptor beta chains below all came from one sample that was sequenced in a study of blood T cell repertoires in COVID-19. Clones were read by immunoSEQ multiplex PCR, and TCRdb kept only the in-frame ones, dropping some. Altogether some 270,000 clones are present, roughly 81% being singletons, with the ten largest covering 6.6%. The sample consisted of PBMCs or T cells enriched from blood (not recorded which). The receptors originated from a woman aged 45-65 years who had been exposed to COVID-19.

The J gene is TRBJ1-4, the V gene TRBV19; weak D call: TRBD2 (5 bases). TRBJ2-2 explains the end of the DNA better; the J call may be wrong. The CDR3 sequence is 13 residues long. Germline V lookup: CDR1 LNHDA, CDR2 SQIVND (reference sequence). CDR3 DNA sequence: TGTGCCAGTAGGAACACCCCGGGGGGGGAGCTGTTTTTT. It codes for CASRNTPGGELFF.

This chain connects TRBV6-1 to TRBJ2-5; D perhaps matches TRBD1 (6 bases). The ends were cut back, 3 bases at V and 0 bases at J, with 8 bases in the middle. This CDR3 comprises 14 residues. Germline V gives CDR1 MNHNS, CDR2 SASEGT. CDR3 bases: TGTGCCAGCAGTGACAGGGGATACCAAGAGACCCAGTACTTC. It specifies CASSDRGYQETQYF.

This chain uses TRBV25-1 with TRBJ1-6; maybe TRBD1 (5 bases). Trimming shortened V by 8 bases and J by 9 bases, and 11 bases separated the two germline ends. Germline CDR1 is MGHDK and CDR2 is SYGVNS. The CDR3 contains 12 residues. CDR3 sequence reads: CASHGTFSPLHF. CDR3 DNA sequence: TGTGCCAGCCACGGGACTTTTTCACCCCTCCACTTT.

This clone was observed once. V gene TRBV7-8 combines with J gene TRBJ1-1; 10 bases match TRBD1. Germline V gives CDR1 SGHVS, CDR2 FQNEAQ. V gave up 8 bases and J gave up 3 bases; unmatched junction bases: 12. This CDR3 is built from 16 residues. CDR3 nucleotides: TGTGCCAGCTCTCTAATCGGGGACAGGGGCCACACTGAAGCTTTCTTT. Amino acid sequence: CASSLIGDRGHTEAFF. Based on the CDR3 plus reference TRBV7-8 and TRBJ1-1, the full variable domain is GAGVSQSPRYKVAKRGQDVALRCDPISGHVSLFWYQQALGQGPEFLTYFQNEAQLDKSGLPSDRFFAERPEGSVSTLKIQRTQQEDSAVYLCASSLIGDRGHTEAFFGQGTRLTVV.

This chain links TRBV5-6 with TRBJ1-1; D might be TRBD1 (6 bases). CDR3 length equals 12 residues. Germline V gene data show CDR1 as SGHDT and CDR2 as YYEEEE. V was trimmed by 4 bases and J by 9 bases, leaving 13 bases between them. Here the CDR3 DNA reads TGTGCCAGCAGCCTGGAGGACAGACAAGCTTTCTTT. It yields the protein CASSLEDRQAFF.

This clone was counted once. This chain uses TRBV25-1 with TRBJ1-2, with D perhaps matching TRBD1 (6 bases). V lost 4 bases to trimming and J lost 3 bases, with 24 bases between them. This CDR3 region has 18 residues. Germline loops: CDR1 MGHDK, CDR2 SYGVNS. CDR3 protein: CASSGGIPFDRPDYGYTF. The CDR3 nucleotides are TGTGCCAGCAGTGGGGGGATCCCCTTCGACAGGCCGGACTATGGCTACACCTTC.

The DNA of the CDR3 is TGTGCCAGCGCGATAGAGAACACCGGGGAGCTGTTTTTT. Amino acid sequence: CASAIENTGELFF. This rearrangement joins TRBV7-3 to TRBJ2-2; D is unclear. Trimming took off 8 bases at V and 1 base at J, with 8 bases between the two ends. Germline V CDR1 and CDR2: SGHTA, FQGTGA. The CDR3 has 13 residues.

CDR3 DNA: TGCGCCAGCAGCCAAGAAGCAGGGCCTAGCTCCTACGAGCAGTACTTC. This codes for CASSQEAGPSSYEQYF. V and J are TRBV4-3 and TRBJ2-7; perhaps TRBD1 as D (5 bases). V lost 0 bases and J 0 bases, leaving 12 bases between the germline ends. The CDR3 sequence is 16 residues long. Per germline, CDR1 LGHNA and CDR2 YSLEER.

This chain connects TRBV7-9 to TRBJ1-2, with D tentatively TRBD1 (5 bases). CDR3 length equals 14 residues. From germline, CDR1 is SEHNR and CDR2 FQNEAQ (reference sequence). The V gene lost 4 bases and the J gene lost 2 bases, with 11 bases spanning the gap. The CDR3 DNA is TGTGCCAGCAGCTACACGACAGAGAACTATGGCTACACCTTC. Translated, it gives CASSYTTENYGYTF.

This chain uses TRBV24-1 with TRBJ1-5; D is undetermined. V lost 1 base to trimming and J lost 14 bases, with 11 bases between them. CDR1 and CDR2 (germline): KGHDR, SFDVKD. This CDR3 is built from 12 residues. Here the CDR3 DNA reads TGTGCCACCAGTGATTTCTCCAGCGAAAAGCATTTT. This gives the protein CATSDFSSEKHF.

The CDR3 nucleotides are TGTGCCAGCAGGACGTTGGTCGGGACAGGGGAAAAACTGTTTTTT. This gives the protein CASRTLVGTGEKLFF. The chain has TRBV28 and TRBJ1-4, with 9 bases identical to TRBD1. The length of the CDR3 is 15 residues. Germline-derived CDR1 and CDR2 are MDHEN and SYDVKM. Germline trimming cut 6 bases from V and 8 bases from J; bases unmatched to any gene: 10. The full variable domain, its missing parts supplied by reference TRBV28 and TRBJ1-4, is DVKVTQSSRYLVKRTGEKVFLECVQDMDHENMFWYRQDPGLGLRLIYFSYDVKMKEKGDIPEGYSVSREKKERFSLILESASTNQTSMYLCASRTLVGTGEKLFFGSGTQLSVL.

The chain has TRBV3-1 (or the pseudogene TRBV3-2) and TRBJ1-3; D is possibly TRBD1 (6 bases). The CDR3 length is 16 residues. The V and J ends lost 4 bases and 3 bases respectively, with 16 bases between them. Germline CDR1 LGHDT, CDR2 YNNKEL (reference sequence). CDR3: CASSRYSGTLGNTIYF. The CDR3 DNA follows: TGTGCCAGCAGCCGATACTCCGGGACACTTGGAAACACCATATATTTT.

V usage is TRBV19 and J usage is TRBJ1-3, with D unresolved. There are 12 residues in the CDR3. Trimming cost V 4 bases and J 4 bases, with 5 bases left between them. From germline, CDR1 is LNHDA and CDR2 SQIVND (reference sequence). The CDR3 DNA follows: TGTGCCAGTAGTACCAGGGGAAACACCATATATTTT. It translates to CASSTRGNTIYF.

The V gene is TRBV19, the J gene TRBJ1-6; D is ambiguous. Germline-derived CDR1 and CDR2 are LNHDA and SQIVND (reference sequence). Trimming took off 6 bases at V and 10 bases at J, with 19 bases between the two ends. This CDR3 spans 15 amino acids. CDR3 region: CASSTSGIRRSPLHF. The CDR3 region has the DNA TGTGCCAGTAGCACGTCGGGCATCAGGAGGTCACCCCTCCACTTT. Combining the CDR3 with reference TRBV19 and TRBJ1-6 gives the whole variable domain DGGITQSPKYLFRKEGQNVTLSCEQNLNHDAMYWYRQDPGQGLRLIYYSQIVNDFQKGDIAEGYSVSREKKESFPLTVTSAQKNPTAFYLCASSTSGIRRSPLHFGNGTRLTVT.

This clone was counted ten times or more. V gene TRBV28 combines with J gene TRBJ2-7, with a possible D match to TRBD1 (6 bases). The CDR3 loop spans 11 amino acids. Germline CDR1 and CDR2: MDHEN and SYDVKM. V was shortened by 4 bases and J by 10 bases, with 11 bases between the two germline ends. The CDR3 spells CASSSDRRQYF. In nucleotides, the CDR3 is TGTGCCAGCAGTTCCGACAGGAGACAGTACTTC. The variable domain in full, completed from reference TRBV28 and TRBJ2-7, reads DVKVTQSSRYLVKRTGEKVFLECVQDMDHENMFWYRQDPGLGLRLIYFSYDVKMKEKGDIPEGYSVSREKKERFSLILESASTNQTSMYLCASSSDRRQYFGPGTRLTVT.

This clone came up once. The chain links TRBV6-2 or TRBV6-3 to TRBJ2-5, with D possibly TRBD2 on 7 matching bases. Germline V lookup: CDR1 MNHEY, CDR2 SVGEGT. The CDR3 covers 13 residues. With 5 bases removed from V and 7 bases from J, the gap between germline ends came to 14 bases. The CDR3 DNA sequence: TGTGCCAGCAGTACTAACAGGGAGGGGACCCAGTACTTC. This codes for CASSTNREGTQYF.

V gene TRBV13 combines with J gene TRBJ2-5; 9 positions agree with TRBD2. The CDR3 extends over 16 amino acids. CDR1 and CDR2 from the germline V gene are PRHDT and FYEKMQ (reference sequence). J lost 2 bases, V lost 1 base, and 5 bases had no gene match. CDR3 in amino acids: CASSLAAGGGQETQYF. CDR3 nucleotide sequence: TGTGCCAGCAGCTTAGCTGCGGGGGGGGGACAAGAGACCCAGTACTTC.

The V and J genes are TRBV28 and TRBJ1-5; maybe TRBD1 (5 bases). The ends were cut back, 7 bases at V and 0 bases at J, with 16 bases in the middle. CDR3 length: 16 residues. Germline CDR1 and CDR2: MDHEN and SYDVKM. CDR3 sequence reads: CASTQGAAYSNQPQHF. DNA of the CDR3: TGTGCCAGCACCCAAGGGGCCGCGTATAGCAATCAGCCCCAGCATTTT.

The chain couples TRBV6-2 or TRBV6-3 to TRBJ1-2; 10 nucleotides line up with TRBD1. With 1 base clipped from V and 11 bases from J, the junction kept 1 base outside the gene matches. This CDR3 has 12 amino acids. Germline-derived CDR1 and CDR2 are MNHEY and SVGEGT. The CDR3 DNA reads TGTGCCAGCAGTTACTGGACAGGGGGATACACCTTC. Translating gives CASSYWTGGYTF.

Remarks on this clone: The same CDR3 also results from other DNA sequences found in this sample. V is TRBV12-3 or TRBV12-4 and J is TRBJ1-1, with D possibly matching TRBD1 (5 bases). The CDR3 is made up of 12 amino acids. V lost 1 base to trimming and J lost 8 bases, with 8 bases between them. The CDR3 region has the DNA TGTGCCAGCAGTTTAGTCCCAGGGGAAGCTTTCTTT. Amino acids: CASSLVPGEAFF.

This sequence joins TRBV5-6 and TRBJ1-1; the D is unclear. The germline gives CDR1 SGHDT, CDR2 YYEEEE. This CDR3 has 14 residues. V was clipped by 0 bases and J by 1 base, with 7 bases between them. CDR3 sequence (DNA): TGTGCCAGCAGCTTGGGTCAGGAGAACACTGAAGCTTTCTTT. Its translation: CASSLGQENTEAFF.

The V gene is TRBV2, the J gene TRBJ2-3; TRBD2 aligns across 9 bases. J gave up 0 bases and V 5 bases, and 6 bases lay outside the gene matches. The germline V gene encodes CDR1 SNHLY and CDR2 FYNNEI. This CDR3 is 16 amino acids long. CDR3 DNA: TGTGCCAGCAGTCGAAGCGGGGGGACTAGCACAGATACGCAGTATTTT. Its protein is CASSRSGGTSTDTQYF.

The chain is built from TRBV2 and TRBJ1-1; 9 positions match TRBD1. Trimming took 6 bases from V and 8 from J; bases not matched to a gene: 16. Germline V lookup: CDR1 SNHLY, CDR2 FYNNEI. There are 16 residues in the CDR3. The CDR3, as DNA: TGTGCCAGCAGAGGGTTTGGTTTGGGCACAGGGGGCGAAGCTTTCTTT. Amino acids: CASRGFGLGTGGEAFF. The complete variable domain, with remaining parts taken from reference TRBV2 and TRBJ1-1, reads EPEVTQTPSHQVTQMGQEVILRCVPISNHLYFYWYRQILGQKVEFLVSFYNNEISEKSEIFDDQFSVERPDGSNFTLKIRSTKLEDSAMYFCASRGFGLGTGGEAFFGQGTRLTVV.

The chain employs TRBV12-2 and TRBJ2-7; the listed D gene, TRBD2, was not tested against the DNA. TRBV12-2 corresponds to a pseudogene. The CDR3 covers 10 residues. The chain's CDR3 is CASRSRPGIF. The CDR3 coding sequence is TGTGCAAGTCGCTCTCGGCCCGGGATTTTC.

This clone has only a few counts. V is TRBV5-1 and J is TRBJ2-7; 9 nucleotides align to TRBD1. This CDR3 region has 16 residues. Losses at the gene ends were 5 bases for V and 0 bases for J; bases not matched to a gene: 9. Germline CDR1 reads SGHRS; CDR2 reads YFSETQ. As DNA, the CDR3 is TGCGCCAGCAGAGAGGGGGGACAGGGAAACTCCTACGAGCAGTACTTC. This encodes CASREGGQGNSYEQYF.

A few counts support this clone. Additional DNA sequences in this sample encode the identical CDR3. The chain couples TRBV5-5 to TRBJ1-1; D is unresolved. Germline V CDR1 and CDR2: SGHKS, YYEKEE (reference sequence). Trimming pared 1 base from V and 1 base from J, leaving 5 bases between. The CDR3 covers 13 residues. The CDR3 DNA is TGTGCCAGCAGCTTGCAGGAGAACACTGAAGCTTTCTTT. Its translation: CASSLQENTEAFF.